These 5 T cell receptor beta chains came from one sample sequenced in a study of control samples from healthy donors and cancer patients. Profiling relied on immunoSEQ multiplex PCR, and the TCRdb table lists in-frame clones only, not all of them. The table records 120,000 or so clones, 80% to 95% of them present only once. The specimen sequenced was PBMCs. The receptors come from a man older than 75 with head and neck cancer.

This clone was detected only a few times. The gene calls are TRBV27 and TRBJ2-3, with TRBD2 as a possible D gene (6 bases). This CDR3 is built from 12 residues. Between the trimmed V and J ends, which lost 2 bases and 14 bases, there was a span of 14 bases. Looked up from germline, CDR1 is MNHEY and CDR2 is SMNVEV (reference sequence). CDR3 amino acids: CASSLGGYVWYF. CDR3 bases: TGTGCCAGCAGTTTAGGGGGGTATGTTTGGTATTTT.

The chain is built from TRBV5-1 and TRBJ2-7, with TRBD2 matching over 9 bases. The ends lost 4 bases at V and 2 bases at J; junction bases unmatched: 10. The CDR3 contains 16 residues. Germline values: CDR1 SGHRS, CDR2 YFSETQ. CDR3 in DNA: TGCGCCAGCAGCCGGGTAACTAGCGGGCCCACCTACGAGCAGTACTTC. Its translation: CASSRVTSGPTYEQYF.

This sequence joins TRBV5-1 and TRBJ1-6; 7 bases are shared with TRBD1. The V gene end was trimmed by 2 bases and the J gene end by 6 bases; junction bases not matched to a gene: 5. This CDR3 is built from 15 residues. Per germline, CDR1 SGHRS and CDR2 YFSETQ. The DNA for the CDR3 is TGCGCCAGCAGCTTTAGACAGGGAAGTAATTCACCCCTCCACTTT. As protein: CASSFRQGSNSPLHF. The variable domain in full, with the rest retrieved from reference TRBV5-1 and TRBJ1-6, is KAGVTQTPRYLIKTRGQQVTLSCSPISGHRSVSWYQQTPGQGLQFLFEYFSETQRNKGNFPGRFSGRQFSNSRSEMNVSTLELGDSALYLCASSFRQGSNSPLHFGNGTRLTVT.

The chain joins TRBV19 to TRBJ2-7, with D uncertain. Germline V gene lookup returns CDR1 LNHDA and CDR2 SQIVND (reference sequence). Trimming shortened V by 5 bases and J by 3 bases, and 20 bases separated the two germline ends. The CDR3 covers 16 residues. The CDR3 reads CASSPGGPLRHYEQYF. The CDR3 DNA reads TGTGCCAGTAGTCCCGGCGGACCCTTAAGACACTACGAGCAGTACTTC.

The V call is TRBV6-5, the J call TRBJ1-1; 7 bases are a match to TRBD1. The germline V gene has CDR1 MNHEY and CDR2 SVGAGI. The CDR3 totals 14 residues. The junction had 9 bases not matched to a gene; V was cut back by 6 bases and J by 5 bases. In DNA, the CDR3 is TGTGCCAGCAGATTACAGGGGCTGGGGACTGAAGCTTTCTTT. It specifies CASRLQGLGTEAFF.